Shown below are 4 T cell receptor beta chains from a single sample sequenced in a study of cytomegalovirus exposure and HLA in healthy donors. It was with 60 Vbeta and 13 Jbeta primers that the PCR ran. Libraries were prepared by immunoSEQ multiplex PCR; TCRdb keeps only in-frame clonotypes and omits some of them. This table has 200,000 or so clones, under 90% appearing once. The sequencing input was PBMCs. Source of these receptors: a boy under 10 years old in good health and CMV-seronegative.

This chain uses TRBV6-5 with TRBJ1-2; D may be TRBD1 (6 bases). Germline-derived CDR1 and CDR2 are MNHEY and SVGAGI. The ends were cut back, 5 bases at V and 6 bases at J, with 13 bases in the middle. The CDR3 spans 13 residues. The CDR3 region has the DNA TGTGCCAGCAGTACCACAGGGAACGATGGCTACACCTTC. Its translation is CASSTTGNDGYTF.

This chain uses TRBV6-1 with TRBJ2-3; 8 bases agree with TRBD2. V dropped 4 bases and J dropped 2; count of bases not matched to a gene: 11. Germline CDR1 is MNHNS and CDR2 is SASEGT. This CDR3 comprises 17 residues. The DNA for the CDR3 is TGTGCCAGCAGTGTGTTAGCGGGGAGGGCCACCACAGATACGCAGTATTTT. Encoded protein: CASSVLAGRATTDTQYF.

The rearrangement uses TRBV7-3 and TRBJ2-7; TRBD1 matches at 7 bases. Germline V gives CDR1 SGHTA, CDR2 FQGTGA. V trimming: 0 bases; J trimming: 5 bases; junction bases outside the gene matches: 7. The CDR3 is 15 amino acids. CDR3 amino acids: CASSLTPDRRDEQYF. The CDR3 nucleotides read TGTGCCAGCAGCTTAACCCCGGACAGGCGGGACGAGCAGTACTTC.

A few counts support this clone. The chain combines TRBV10-3 with TRBJ1-2; D remains ambiguous. Per the germline V gene, CDR1 is ENHRY and CDR2 is SYGVKD. The V and J ends lost 3 bases and 2 bases respectively, with 10 bases between them. CDR3 length: 14 residues. In DNA, the CDR3 is TGTGCCATCAGTGAAGGAAACAGAAACTATGGCTACACCTTC. Protein product: CAISEGNRNYGYTF.